Listed here are 21 T cell receptor beta chains from one sample, sequenced in a study of cytomegalovirus exposure and HLA in healthy donors. PCR primers comprised 60 Vbeta and 13 Jbeta primers. Method: immunoSEQ multiplex PCR; TCRdb's copy keeps in-frame clones and lacks some. The profile shows fewer than 140,000 clones, 70% to 80% of them singletons. Sequenced input: PBMCs. Every receptor here comes from a man in his sixties in good health and CMV-seronegative.

This clone occurred once. The genes are TRBV5-1 and TRBJ2-7; D is perhaps TRBD2 (6 bases). This CDR3 comprises 15 residues. The germline V gene encodes CDR1 SGHRS and CDR2 YFSETQ. V gave up 1 base and J gave up 2 bases, with 13 bases separating them. The CDR3 DNA reads TGCGCCAGCAGCTTGAACCATCAGCGGGCCTACGAGCAGTACTTC. This sequence encodes CASSLNHQRAYEQYF.

The chain recombines TRBV19 with TRBJ2-3, with TRBD1 matching 7 bases. The V segment lost 6 bases and the J segment 0 bases; nucleotides outside the gene matches: 6. This CDR3 is built from 15 residues. Per germline, CDR1 LNHDA and CDR2 SQIVND (reference sequence). The chain's CDR3 is CASRPGQQSTDTQYF. CDR3 DNA: TGTGCCAGTAGACCGGGACAGCAAAGCACAGATACGCAGTATTTT.

V usage is TRBV5-1 and J usage is TRBJ2-1; 9 nucleotides agree with TRBD2. V shed 4 bases, J shed 10 bases, and the junction held 12 bases outside the gene matches. Germline V gene data show CDR1 as SGHRS and CDR2 as YFSETQ. The CDR3 runs to 15 residues. The CDR3 sequence is CASSLSGGSLWEQFF. Here the CDR3 DNA reads TGCGCCAGCAGCCTTAGCGGGGGAAGTTTGTGGGAGCAGTTCTTC.

The rearrangement uses TRBV6-5 and TRBJ2-5; TRBD1 matches at 11 bases. The CDR3 extends over 15 amino acids. V lost 6 bases to trimming and J lost 4 bases; unmatched junction nucleotides: 7. Germline V CDR1 and CDR2: MNHEY, SVGAGI. The CDR3 protein is CASRLGQGVPETQYF. The DNA of the CDR3 is TGTGCCAGCAGGCTGGGACAGGGGGTTCCAGAGACCCAGTACTTC.

This clone has only a few counts. The gene calls are TRBV19 and TRBJ2-7, with D perhaps TRBD2 (6 bases). Per the germline V gene, CDR1 is LNHDA and CDR2 is SQIVND (reference sequence). The CDR3 totals 14 residues. Trimming took off 3 bases at V and 2 bases at J, with 11 bases between the two ends. The CDR3 is CASSMGGSTYEQYF. The DNA for the CDR3 is TGTGCCAGTAGTATGGGGGGTTCCACCTACGAGCAGTACTTC.

The rearrangement uses TRBV2 and TRBJ1-1, with 7 bases lining up with TRBD1. Germline CDR1 is SNHLY and CDR2 is FYNNEI. V dropped 6 bases and J dropped 1; count of bases not matched to a gene: 5. CDR3 length: 14 residues. CDR3 nucleotides: TGTGCCAGCAGGAGGGGACAGCCGAACACTGAAGCTTTCTTT. Translating gives CASRRGQPNTEAFF.

This CDR3 reads CASGLVRGRPPNSPLHF. The CDR3 DNA follows: TGTGCTAGTGGTTTGGTTCGAGGCAGACCGCCTAATTCACCCCTCCACTTT. The chain couples TRBV12-5 to TRBJ1-6; no definite D call. V was shortened by 0 bases and J by 6 bases, with 15 bases between the two germline ends. Germline V gene data show CDR1 as LGHNT and CDR2 as FRNRAP. The CDR3 is made up of 17 amino acids.

The chain is built from TRBV6-5 and TRBJ2-5; D is uncertain. The CDR3 totals 13 residues. Germline-derived CDR1 and CDR2 are MNHEY and SVGAGI. The V end was cut by 2 bases, the J end by 5 bases, with 9 bases between. Here the CDR3 reads CASSYGWAETQYF. For the CDR3, the DNA is TGTGCCAGCAGTTACGGGTGGGCGGAGACCCAGTACTTC.

The chain joins TRBV2 to TRBJ1-1; D is uncertain. Trimming cost V 7 bases and J 2 bases, with 8 bases left between them. The CDR3 covers 12 residues. Germline V gene lookup returns CDR1 SNHLY and CDR2 FYNNEI. This chain's CDR3 is CASTGDNTEAFF. For the CDR3, the DNA is TGTGCCAGCACCGGGGATAACACTGAAGCTTTCTTT. The full variable domain, in which reference TRBV2 and TRBJ1-1 provide the parts outside the CDR3, is EPEVTQTPSHQVTQMGQEVILRCVPISNHLYFYWYRQILGQKVEFLVSFYNNEISEKSEIFDDQFSVERPDGSNFTLKIRSTKLEDSAMYFCASTGDNTEAFFGQGTRLTVV.

This chain uses TRBV4-3 with TRBJ2-3; D possibly corresponds to TRBD2 (6 bases). The V and J ends lost 0 bases and 5 bases respectively, with 15 bases between them. The CDR3 spans 16 residues. Germline values: CDR1 LGHNA, CDR2 YSLEER. Written as DNA, the CDR3 is TGCGCCAGCAGCCAAGATCTCCATAGGAGGGGAGATACGCAGTATTTT. This codes for CASSQDLHRRGDTQYF.

As for this clone: Other DNA sequences in this specimen translate into the identical CDR3. This chain connects TRBV6-5 to TRBJ1-3; 8 bases map to TRBD1. Per germline, CDR1 MNHEY and CDR2 SVGAGI. CDR3 length equals 15 residues. Trimming removed 6 bases from V and 2 bases from J; junction bases left unmatched: 6. CDR3 sequence: CASRPDRATGNTIYF. As DNA, the CDR3 is TGTGCCAGCAGACCGGACAGGGCGACTGGAAACACCATATATTTT.

The chain has TRBV5-6 and TRBJ2-5; tentatively, D is TRBD2 (5 bases). With 1 base removed from V and 5 bases from J, the gap between germline ends came to 21 bases. Per germline, CDR1 SGHDT and CDR2 YYEEEE. The CDR3 covers 17 residues. The CDR3 nucleotides read TGTGCCAGCAGCTTGACCTCATACATCCGCCGAGGGGAGACCCAGTACTTC. This sequence encodes CASSLTSYIRRGETQYF. Combining the CDR3 with reference TRBV5-6 and TRBJ2-5 gives the whole variable domain DAGVTQSPTHLIKTRGQQVTLRCSPKSGHDTVSWYQQALGQGPQFIFQYYEEEERQRGNFPDRFSGHQFPNYSSELNVNALLLGDSALYLCASSLTSYIRRGETQYFGPGTRLLVL.

V is TRBV10-3 and J is TRBJ2-2, with 7 nucleotides matching TRBD1. The CDR3 length is 13 residues. Germline-derived CDR1 and CDR2 are ENHRY and SYGVKD. V gave up 6 bases and J gave up 4 bases; unmatched junction bases: 2. The DNA of the CDR3 is TGTGCCATCAGACCAGGGGGCACCGGGGAGCTGTTTTTT. Amino acids: CAIRPGGTGELFF.

The chain is built from TRBV4-1 and TRBJ1-1; TRBD1 is a possible D gene (6 bases). The CDR3 is 13 residues long. The ends were cut back, 3 bases at V and 3 bases at J, with 8 bases in the middle. CDR1 MGHRA and CDR2 YSYEKL come from the germline V gene. CDR3 sequence: CASSQYRDTEAFF. The CDR3 region has the DNA TGCGCCAGCAGCCAGTACAGGGACACTGAAGCTTTCTTT.

The rearrangement links TRBV28 to TRBJ1-3; D uncertain. The CDR3 has 14 amino acids. Per the germline V gene, CDR1 is MDHEN and CDR2 is SYDVKM. Deletions cut 6 bases from V and 0 bases from J, with 9 bases between. The CDR3 loop is CASSSRLSGNTIYF. The CDR3 nucleotides are TGTGCCAGCAGCAGTAGACTCTCTGGAAACACCATATATTTT. The complete variable domain, with remaining parts taken from reference TRBV28 and TRBJ1-3, reads DVKVTQSSRYLVKRTGEKVFLECVQDMDHENMFWYRQDPGLGLRLIYFSYDVKMKEKGDIPEGYSVSREKKERFSLILESASTNQTSMYLCASSSRLSGNTIYFGEGSWLTVV.

The chain employs TRBV30 and TRBJ2-1; 10 positions match TRBD2. The V gene's germline CDR1 is GTSNPN and CDR2 SVGIG (reference sequence). This CDR3 contains 13 residues. Trimming cost V 7 bases and J 3 bases; bases outside gene matches: 3. This chain's CDR3 is CALTSGVYNEQFF. The CDR3 region has the DNA TGTGCCTTAACTAGCGGGGTCTACAATGAGCAGTTCTTC.

The chain recombines TRBV11-3 with TRBJ2-7, with a weak D call TRBD1 (5 bases). CDR1 and CDR2 from the germline V gene are SGHNT and YENEEA. This CDR3 has 14 amino acids. V was pared by 2 bases and J by 5 bases, with 13 bases between. CDR3 sequence reads: CASSLTGAAHEQYF. CDR3 coding DNA: TGTGCCAGCAGCTTAACTGGGGCGGCCCACGAGCAGTACTTC.

The chain has TRBV28 and TRBJ1-4, with D hard to call. The CDR3 loop spans 12 amino acids. Trimming shortened V by 4 bases and J by 3 bases, and 3 bases separated the two germline ends. Germline loops: CDR1 MDHEN, CDR2 SYDVKM. The CDR3 reads CASSSANEKLFF. DNA for the CDR3: TGTGCCAGCAGTTCTGCTAATGAAAAACTGTTTTTT.

This chain joins TRBV5-1 and TRBJ1-2; D is perhaps TRBD1 (6 bases). Germline loops: CDR1 SGHRS, CDR2 YFSETQ. The CDR3 loop spans 15 amino acids. V was clipped by 3 bases and J by 8 bases, with 20 bases between them. CDR3 nucleotide sequence: TGCGCCAGCAGCTATCAGGGGAGTTCTTCCGGCGGCTACACCTTC. Translating it yields CASSYQGSSSGGYTF.

CDR3: CASSSRWGVSNQPQHF. The CDR3 DNA sequence: TGTGCCAGCAGCTCCCGCTGGGGGGTTAGCAATCAGCCCCAGCATTTT. The genes are TRBV5-6 and TRBJ1-5; tentatively, D is TRBD1 (5 bases). The germline V gene encodes CDR1 SGHDT and CDR2 YYEEEE. Deletions cut 3 bases from V and 0 bases from J, with 13 bases between. CDR3 size: 16 residues.

This chain connects TRBV6-1 to TRBJ1-1, with D maybe TRBD1 (6 bases). Germline CDR1 is MNHNS and CDR2 is SASEGT. The CDR3 spans 17 residues. V lost 3 bases to trimming and J lost 0 bases, with 17 bases between them. In DNA, the CDR3 is TGTGCCAGCAGTGACCCGCCGGACAGAAGAATGAACACTGAAGCTTTCTTT. Translation gives CASSDPPDRRMNTEAFF.